Presented here are 29 T cell receptor beta chains from one specimen sequenced in a study of graft-versus-host responses after intestinal transplantation. Only in-frame clones appear in the TCRdb table, and some are missing; sequencing was by immunoSEQ multiplex PCR. The profile covers about 40,000 clones, with about 90% appearing a single time and 2% to 3% taken by the ten largest. This specimen was PBMCs, taken around 330 days after intestinal transplant. The origin of the receptors is a human patient who received an intestinal transplant, so some T cells may come from the graft donor.

The chain is built from TRBV18 and TRBJ2-7; TRBD1 agrees at 7 bases. Looked up from germline, CDR1 is KGHSH and CDR2 is LQKENI. CDR3 length equals 11 residues. V trimming: 7 bases; J trimming: 5 bases; junction bases outside the gene matches: 2. CDR3 in amino acids: CASLQGNEQYF. The CDR3 DNA reads TGTGCCAGCTTACAGGGGAACGAGCAGTACTTC. The full variable domain, rest sourced from reference TRBV18 and TRBJ2-7, is NAGVMQNPRHLVRRRGQEARLRCSPMKGHSHVYWYRQLPEEGLKFMVYLQKENIIDESGMPKERFSAEFPKEGPSILRIQQVVRGDSAAYFCASLQGNEQYFGPGTRLTVT.

J is TRBJ2-1 and V is TRBV19; 12 positions agree with TRBD2. Germline assignment: CDR1 LNHDA and CDR2 SQIVND (reference sequence). This CDR3 has 19 residues. J was trimmed by 5 bases and V by 1 base; bases with no gene match: 12. This chain's CDR3 is CASSIVQGARLAGDNEQFF. The DNA for the CDR3 is TGTGCCAGTAGTATAGTACAGGGGGCTAGACTAGCGGGGGACAATGAGCAGTTCTTC.

The chain joins TRBV4-2 to TRBJ2-7; D not resolved. Trimming left V 0 bases short and J 0 bases short, with 9 bases between. The CDR3 is 15 amino acids. CDR1 LGHNA and CDR2 YNFKEQ come from the germline V gene. The CDR3 DNA sequence: TGTGCCAGCAGCCAAGAGCCACGGCCCTCCTACGAGCAGTACTTC. Amino acid sequence: CASSQEPRPSYEQYF.

V gene TRBV6-5 combines with J gene TRBJ2-7; 8 nucleotides match TRBD2. The CDR3 is 14 amino acids. Germline CDR1 MNHEY, CDR2 SVGAGI. V lost 6 bases, J lost 0 bases, and 4 bases stayed unmatched. As DNA, the CDR3 is TGTGCCAGCAGCCGAACTAGCGGCTCCTACGAGCAGTACTTC. This translates into CASSRTSGSYEQYF.

This chain connects TRBV29-1 to TRBJ2-1; TRBD1 is a possible D gene (6 bases). The CDR3 contains 13 residues. V shed 7 bases and J shed 5 bases, with 15 bases lying between them. CDR1 and CDR2 from the germline V gene are SQVTM and ANQGSEA. The CDR3 region is CSARQVPNNEQFF. The CDR3 nucleotides read TGCAGCGCTAGACAGGTTCCCAACAATGAGCAGTTCTTC.

V is TRBV5-1 and J is TRBJ2-3; D call uncertain. The ends were cut back, 0 bases at V and 2 bases at J, with 13 bases in the middle. The CDR3 extends over 16 amino acids. Germline loops: CDR1 SGHRS, CDR2 YFSETQ. The CDR3 DNA reads as TGCGCCAGCAGCTTGGTTGCCAGCGAACCCACAGATACGCAGTATTTT. It is translated as CASSLVASEPTDTQYF.

V gene TRBV6-5 combines with J gene TRBJ2-1, with 7 bases identical to TRBD2. The CDR3 consists of 14 residues. J was trimmed by 7 bases and V by 7 bases; bases with no gene match: 10. Looked up from germline, CDR1 is MNHEY and CDR2 is SVGAGI. The CDR3 sequence: CASTPGGSPNEQFF. For the CDR3, the DNA is TGTGCCAGCACCCCTGGCGGGAGTCCAAATGAGCAGTTCTTC.

The V call is TRBV4-1, the J call TRBJ1-1, with D unclear. Germline values: CDR1 MGHRA, CDR2 YSYEKL. CDR3 size: 12 residues. Deletions cut 4 bases from V and 5 bases from J, with 8 bases between. The CDR3: CASSPAGTEAFF. Written as DNA, the CDR3 is TGCGCCAGCAGCCCGGCGGGGACTGAAGCTTTCTTT.

The J gene is TRBJ2-7, the V gene TRBV19; 9 nucleotides line up with TRBD2. Germline V CDR1 and CDR2: LNHDA, SQIVND (reference sequence). J gave up 2 bases and V 3 bases, and 14 bases lay outside the gene matches. This CDR3 is built from 18 residues. In nucleotides, the CDR3 is TGTGCCAGTAGTATGAGGGGAATAGGAGGCGGGAGGGCCTACGAGCAGTACTTC. It translates to CASSMRGIGGGRAYEQYF.

The chain recombines TRBV7-2 with TRBJ2-7; D gene ambiguous. In germline, CDR1 is SGHTA, CDR2 FQGNSA. Trimming cost V 5 bases and J 4 bases, with 15 bases left between them. The CDR3 loop spans 14 amino acids. Here the CDR3 reads CASSRRPLEYEQYF. Written as DNA, the CDR3 is TGTGCCAGCAGCCGCCGCCCTCTAGAATACGAGCAGTACTTC.

A note on this clone: The junction departs from germline at one end; a sequencing error may be responsible. The sample contains more than one DNA sequence encoding this CDR3. This chain uses TRBV6-1 with TRBJ2-7, with TRBD2 matching over 13 bases. CDR3 size: 15 residues. Germline-derived CDR1 and CDR2 are MNHNS and SASEGT. The CDR3 region is CASSPTSGRLGEQYF. CDR3 DNA sequence: TGCGCCAGCAGTCCGACTAGCGGGAGGTTGGGAGAGCAGTACTTC.

The J gene is TRBJ2-1, the V gene TRBV2; D is possibly TRBD1 (6 bases). This CDR3 is 12 amino acids long. Germline-derived CDR1 and CDR2 are SNHLY and FYNNEI. The V end was cut by 4 bases, the J end by 7 bases, with 8 bases between. In DNA form, the CDR3 reads TGTGCCAGCAGTGTACAGGGAAATGAGCAGTTCTTC. It yields the protein CASSVQGNEQFF.

The rearrangement links TRBV7-2 to TRBJ2-2, with 10 nucleotides matching TRBD1. Germline CDR1 SGHTA, CDR2 FQGNSA. V lost 3 bases, J lost 6 bases, and 4 bases stayed unmatched. This CDR3 spans 15 amino acids. In DNA form, the CDR3 reads TGTGCCAGCAGCTTCAGACAGGGGGCGGCCGGGGAGCTGTTTTTT. It codes for CASSFRQGAAGELFF.

The chain joins TRBV6-5 to TRBJ2-5; D unresolved. V was cut by 2 bases and J by 2 bases, with 6 bases left in between. The germline CDR1 and CDR2 sequences are MNHEY and SVGAGI. The CDR3 has 13 residues. The CDR3 nucleotides are TGTGCCAGCAGTTACAGGGTTCAAGAGACCCAGTACTTC. Its translation: CASSYRVQETQYF.

The V call is TRBV19, the J call TRBJ2-5, with 10 bases matching TRBD2. The J call is in doubt because the DNA end fits TRBJ2-7 better. Germline V gives CDR1 LNHDA, CDR2 SQIVND (reference sequence). The CDR3 length is 14 residues. Written as DNA, the CDR3 is TGTGCCAGTAGTACTAGCGGGAGCTCCTACGAGCAGTACTTC. Its translation: CASSTSGSSYEQYF.

This sequence joins TRBV18 and TRBJ2-7; perhaps TRBD2 as D (5 bases). The germline gives CDR1 KGHSH, CDR2 LQKENI. V lost 8 bases to trimming and J lost 5 bases, with 19 bases between them. CDR3 size: 14 residues. As DNA, the CDR3 is TGTGCCAGCACCCTAGGAGCGGCACGGGACGAGCAGTACTTC. This gives the protein CASTLGAARDEQYF. Full variable domain (missing parts from reference TRBV18 and TRBJ2-7): NAGVMQNPRHLVRRRGQEARLRCSPMKGHSHVYWYRQLPEEGLKFMVYLQKENIIDESGMPKERFSAEFPKEGPSILRIQQVVRGDSAAYFCASTLGAARDEQYFGPGTRLTVT.

The genes are TRBV7-3 and TRBJ1-5; a weak D match, TRBD1 (5 bases). Germline V gene sequence: CDR1 SGHTA, CDR2 FQGTGA. V was trimmed by 3 bases and J by 4 bases, leaving 16 bases between them. The CDR3 covers 16 residues. The CDR3, as DNA: TGTGCCAGCAGCTTCGGGGGTCCGCGCACTAATCAGCCCCAGCATTTT. As protein: CASSFGGPRTNQPQHF. The full variable domain, in which reference TRBV7-3 and TRBJ1-5 provide the parts outside the CDR3, is GAGVSQTPSNKVTEKGKYVELRCDPISGHTALYWYRQSLGQGPEFLIYFQGTGAADDSGLPNDRFFAVRPEGSVSTLKIQRTERGDSAVYLCASSFGGPRTNQPQHFGDGTRLSIL.

The V gene is TRBV5-1, the J gene TRBJ1-6; D gene ambiguous. The CDR3 spans 16 residues. V was shortened by 0 bases and J by 0 bases, with 7 bases between the two germline ends. Germline values: CDR1 SGHRS, CDR2 YFSETQ. As DNA, the CDR3 is TGCGCCAGCAGCTTGGCGGCAAGCTCCTATAATTCACCCCTCCACTTT. It translates to CASSLAASSYNSPLHF.

The V and J genes are TRBV6-5 and TRBJ1-1, with TRBD1 matching over 7 bases. This CDR3 comprises 13 residues. The V gene's germline CDR1 is MNHEY and CDR2 SVGAGI. The ends lost 6 bases at V and 1 base at J; junction bases unmatched: 2. The CDR3 loop is CASRGQTNTEAFF. CDR3 bases: TGTGCCAGCAGGGGACAGACGAACACTGAAGCTTTCTTT.

The chain combines TRBV2 with TRBJ1-6; D remains ambiguous. The CDR3 is made up of 12 amino acids. V lost 8 bases and J 8 bases, leaving 10 bases between the germline ends. CDR1 SNHLY and CDR2 FYNNEI come from the germline V gene. CDR3 in DNA: TGTGCCAGCGCGGTAACTTATTCACCCCTCCACTTT. Its protein product is CASAVTYSPLHF.

This chain joins TRBV5-1 and TRBJ2-5, with TRBD2 matching over 7 bases. This CDR3 spans 14 amino acids. With V trimmed by 0 bases and J by 5 bases, 4 bases remained unmatched. The germline V gene encodes CDR1 SGHRS and CDR2 YFSETQ. Here the CDR3 reads CASSLEGLGETQYF. CDR3 nucleotide sequence: TGCGCCAGCAGCTTGGAAGGACTAGGGGAGACCCAGTACTTC.

This chain uses TRBV4-1 with TRBJ2-2, with 10 bases fitting TRBD2. CDR3 length: 18 amino acids. Losses at the gene ends were 1 base for V and 4 bases for J; bases not matched to a gene: 9. Germline-derived CDR1 and CDR2 are MGHRA and YSYEKL. The CDR3 bases are TGCGCCAGCAGCCAAGCGGTCCTAGCGGGAGCCCCCACCGGGGAGCTGTTTTTT. Protein sequence: CASSQAVLAGAPTGELFF.

V is TRBV9 and J is TRBJ2-2; 12 bases match TRBD1. The CDR3 has 17 residues. Germline V CDR1 and CDR2: SGDLS, YYNGEE. V was clipped by 4 bases and J by 5 bases; unmatched bases: 9. Here the CDR3 reads CASSLSWDRGRTGELFF. CDR3 DNA sequence: TGTGCCAGCAGCCTTTCTTGGGACAGGGGGCGTACCGGGGAGCTGTTTTTT.

The chain has TRBV7-3 and TRBJ1-1, with no clear D. V lost 3 bases and J lost 1, with 6 bases in between. This CDR3 is 13 amino acids long. Germline-derived CDR1 and CDR2 are SGHTA and FQGTGA. CDR3 nucleotides: TGTGCCAGCAGCTTTATAGCGAACACTGAAGCTTTCTTT. As protein: CASSFIANTEAFF. Complete variable domain (other parts from reference TRBV7-3 and TRBJ1-1): GAGVSQTPSNKVTEKGKYVELRCDPISGHTALYWYRQSLGQGPEFLIYFQGTGAADDSGLPNDRFFAVRPEGSVSTLKIQRTERGDSAVYLCASSFIANTEAFFGQGTRLTVV.

The chain carries TRBV11-1 and TRBJ2-7; maybe TRBD2 (5 bases). This CDR3 is built from 17 residues. V gave up 0 bases and J gave up 5 bases, with 20 bases separating them. Germline CDR1 is SGHAT and CDR2 is FQDESV (reference sequence). CDR3 region: CASSLAPPPDSRDEQYF. The DNA of the CDR3 is TGTGCCAGCAGCTTAGCCCCGCCCCCGGACTCGAGGGACGAGCAGTACTTC.

Points on this clone: Other DNA sequences within the sample encode an identical CDR3. The J gene is TRBJ2-3, the V gene TRBV5-1; the D is unclear. CDR3 length: 12 residues. Germline V gives CDR1 SGHRS, CDR2 YFSETQ. Trimming stripped 0 bases from V and 5 bases from J, with 4 bases between. The CDR3 is CASSLAGDTQYF. CDR3 DNA: TGCGCCAGCAGCTTGGCGGGAGATACGCAGTATTTT.

This chain connects TRBV11-2 to TRBJ2-7; 10 bases match TRBD2. Germline CDR1 reads SGHAT; CDR2 reads FQNNGV. The V and J ends lost 0 bases and 4 bases, in that order; junction bases with no gene match: 12. The length of the CDR3 is 18 residues. The CDR3 is CASSLETSIGLAVYEQYF. The CDR3 bases are TGTGCCAGCAGCTTAGAGACATCCATAGGACTAGCGGTGTACGAGCAGTACTTC.

The chain carries TRBV12-5 and TRBJ2-7; 7 nucleotides line up with TRBD1. The ends lost 8 bases at V and 0 bases at J; junction bases unmatched: 7. This CDR3 has 14 residues. Germline V gene lookup returns CDR1 LGHNT and CDR2 FRNRAP. This chain's CDR3 is CASSSRDSSYEQYF. Written as DNA, the CDR3 is TGTGCTAGTAGTTCCCGGGACAGCTCCTACGAGCAGTACTTC.

The V and J genes are TRBV4-1 and TRBJ1-1, with no clear D. The V end was cut by 3 bases, the J end by 0 bases, with 2 bases between. This CDR3 has 12 amino acids. Germline V gene data show CDR1 as MGHRA and CDR2 as YSYEKL. The CDR3 nucleotides are TGCGCCAGCAGCCAGGTGAACACTGAAGCTTTCTTT. Residues: CASSQVNTEAFF.